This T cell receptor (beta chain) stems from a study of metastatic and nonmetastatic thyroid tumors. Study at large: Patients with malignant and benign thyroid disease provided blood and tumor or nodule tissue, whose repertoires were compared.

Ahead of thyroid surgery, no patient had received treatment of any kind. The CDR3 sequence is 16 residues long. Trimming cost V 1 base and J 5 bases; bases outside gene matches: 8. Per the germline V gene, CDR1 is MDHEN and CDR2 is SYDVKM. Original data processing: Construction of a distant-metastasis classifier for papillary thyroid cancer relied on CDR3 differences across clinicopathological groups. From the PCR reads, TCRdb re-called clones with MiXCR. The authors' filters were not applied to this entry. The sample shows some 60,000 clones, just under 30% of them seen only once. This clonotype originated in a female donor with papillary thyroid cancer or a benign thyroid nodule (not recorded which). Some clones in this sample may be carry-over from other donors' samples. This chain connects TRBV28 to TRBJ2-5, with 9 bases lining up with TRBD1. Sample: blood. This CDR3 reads CASSLSQGARVETQYF. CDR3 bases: TGTGCCAGCAGTTTATCACAGGGGGCGCGTGTGGAGACCCAGTACTTC.